This TCR beta chain came from a study of shared clonotypes between healthy human individuals. Germline CDR1 and CDR2: SGDLS and YYNGEE. Trimming cost V 3 bases and J 0 bases, with 9 bases left between them. This CDR3 comprises 15 residues. Only one count was recorded for this clone. TCRdb's copy holds only in-frame clones and misses some; the assay was immunoSEQ multiplex PCR. The sample records about 1,500,000 clones, roughly 96% being singletons. This chain uses TRBV9 with TRBJ2-2, with a weak D call TRBD1 (6 bases). The sample taken for sequencing was naive CD4+ T cells sorted from blood. Stated subset: CD45RA+ positively selected. The TCR originated in a man aged 25-40 years in good health. The CDR3 DNA reads as TGTGCCAGCAGCGCAGGGGTCGCGAACACCGGGGAGCTGTTTTTT. Amino acid sequence: CASSAGVANTGELFF.